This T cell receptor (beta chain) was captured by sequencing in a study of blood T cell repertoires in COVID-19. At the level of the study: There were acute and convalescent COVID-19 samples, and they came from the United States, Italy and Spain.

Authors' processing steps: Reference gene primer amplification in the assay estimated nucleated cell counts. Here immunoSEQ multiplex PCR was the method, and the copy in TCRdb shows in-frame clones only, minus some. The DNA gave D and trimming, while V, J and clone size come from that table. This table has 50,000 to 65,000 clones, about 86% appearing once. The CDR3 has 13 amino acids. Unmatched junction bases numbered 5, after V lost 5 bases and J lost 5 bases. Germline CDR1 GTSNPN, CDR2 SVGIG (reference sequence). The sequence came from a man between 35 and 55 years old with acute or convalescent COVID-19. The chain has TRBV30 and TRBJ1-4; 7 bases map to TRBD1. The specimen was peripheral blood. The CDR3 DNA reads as TGTGCCTGGTCGGGACAGCCAAATGAAAAACTGTTTTTT. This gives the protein CAWSGQPNEKLFF.